This TCR beta chain is from a study of T-cell reconstitution after alpha-beta-depleted transplantation in children. Notes on the study in general: Reportedly, only several hundred clones from non-depleted graft cells drove alpha-beta T-cell counts at about two months. Newly produced T cells mostly provided counts and TCRbeta diversity after one year, as hyperexpanded clones declined. Diversity of TCRbeta at day 60 was high in some patients, arising from surviving recipient T cells and thymic progenitors.

The CDR3 loop spans 13 amino acids. The V segment lost 7 bases and the J segment 8 bases; nucleotides outside the gene matches: 8. In its sample, this clonotype was seen many times. Its cognate antigen is unknown. Unique molecular identifiers were incorporated during preparation of the TCRbeta library. From the PCR reads, TCRdb called clonotypes with MiXCR, one entry per CDR3 protein. The sample yields about 200,000 distinct CDR3 sequences, 5% to 7.5% seen once. The sample was PBMCs, taken before TCRalphabeta/CD19-depleted stem cell transplant. The sequence came from a girl under two years old with combined immunodeficiency, due to receive a stem cell transplant. The rearrangement uses TRBV12-3 or TRBV12-4 and TRBJ1-2; 9 positions agree with TRBD1. CDR3: CASIGDRVDGYTF. The CDR3 bases are TGTGCCAGCATCGGGGACAGGGTCGACGGCTACACCTTC.